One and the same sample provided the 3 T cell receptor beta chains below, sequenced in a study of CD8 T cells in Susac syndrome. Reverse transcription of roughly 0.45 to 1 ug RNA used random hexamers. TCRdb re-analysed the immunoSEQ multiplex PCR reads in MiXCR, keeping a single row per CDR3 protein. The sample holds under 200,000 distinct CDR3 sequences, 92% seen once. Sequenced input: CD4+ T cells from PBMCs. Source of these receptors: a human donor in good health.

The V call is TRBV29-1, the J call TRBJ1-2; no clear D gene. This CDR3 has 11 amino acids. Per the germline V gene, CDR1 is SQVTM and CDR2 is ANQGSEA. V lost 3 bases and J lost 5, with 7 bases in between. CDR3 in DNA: TGCAGCGTTGATTCGGGGTATGGCTACACCTTC. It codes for CSVDSGYGYTF.

Written as DNA, the CDR3 is TGTGCCAGCAGTTCGGGACTAGCGGGAGTGAGAGAGACCCAGTACTTC. Translation gives CASSSGLAGVRETQYF. The chain employs TRBV28 and TRBJ2-5, with TRBD2 matching over 14 bases. Per the germline V gene, CDR1 is MDHEN and CDR2 is SYDVKM. The CDR3 length is 16 residues. The V segment lost 4 bases and the J segment 4 bases; nucleotides outside the gene matches: 5.

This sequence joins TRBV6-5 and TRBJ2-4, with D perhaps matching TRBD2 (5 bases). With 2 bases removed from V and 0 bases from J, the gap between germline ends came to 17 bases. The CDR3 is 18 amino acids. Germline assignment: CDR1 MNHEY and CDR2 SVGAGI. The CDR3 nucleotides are TGTGCCAGCAGTTACAGGACGTGGATAGGACTAGCCAAAAACATTCAGTACTTC. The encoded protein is CASSYRTWIGLAKNIQYF.